The entry that follows covers one T cell receptor (beta chain) sequence. The data are from a study of chemoradiotherapy in HPV16-positive cancers. The CDR3 runs 14 residues. The V gene end was trimmed by 3 bases and the J gene end by 7 bases; junction bases not matched to a gene: 5. The germline CDR1 and CDR2 sequences are LGHNA and YNFKEQ. Libraries were prepared by immunoSEQ multiplex PCR; TCRdb keeps only in-frame clonotypes and omits some of them. In the table there are about 22,000 clones, over 85% of which are singletons. This chain links TRBV4-2 with TRBJ2-1; 8 positions match TRBD2. This TCR derives from a human donor with HPV-associated anogenital cancer. This specimen was blood, taken from a patient who underwent chemoradiotherapy. The CDR3 coding sequence is TGTGCCAGCAGCCAGGCCCGGGGGGGGAATGAGCAGTTCTTC. Residues: CASSQARGGNEQFF.